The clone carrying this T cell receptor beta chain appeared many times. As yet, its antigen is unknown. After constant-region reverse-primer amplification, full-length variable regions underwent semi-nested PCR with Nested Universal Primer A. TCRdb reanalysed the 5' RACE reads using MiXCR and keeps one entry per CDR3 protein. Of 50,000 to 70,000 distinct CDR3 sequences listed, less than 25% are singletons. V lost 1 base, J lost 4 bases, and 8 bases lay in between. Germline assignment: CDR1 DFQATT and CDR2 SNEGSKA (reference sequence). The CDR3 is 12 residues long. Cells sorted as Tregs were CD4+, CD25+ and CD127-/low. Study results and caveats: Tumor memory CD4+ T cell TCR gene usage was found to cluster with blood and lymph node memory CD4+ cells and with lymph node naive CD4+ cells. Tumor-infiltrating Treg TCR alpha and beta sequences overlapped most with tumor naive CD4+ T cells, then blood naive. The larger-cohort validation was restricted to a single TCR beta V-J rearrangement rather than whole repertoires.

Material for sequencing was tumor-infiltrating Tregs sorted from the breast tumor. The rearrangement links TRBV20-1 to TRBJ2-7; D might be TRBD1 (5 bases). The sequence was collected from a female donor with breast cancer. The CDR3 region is CSARVGAYEQYF. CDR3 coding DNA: TGCAGTGCTAGAGTTGGGGCTTACGAGCAGTACTTC.